This is a list of T cell receptor beta chains from one sample in a study of identical twins. TCRdb re-derived calls from the 5' RACE reads in MiXCR, one entry per CDR3 protein. This table has about 470,000 distinct CDR3 sequences, around 24% appearing once. The same data also contributed to another study, on T cells expressing NK-cell markers.

The sequencing sample was made of CD4+ T cells sorted from blood. Receptor source: a woman younger than 30 in good health. Each CDR3 is given with its conserved first and last residue. The order of the fields is CDR3 protein, CDR3 DNA, CDR3 length, clone size, D gene, V gene, J gene. A D gene is named only where the DNA matches it firmly. Where a row states a size, it is once, few, many or the class of an expanded clone; other rows omit it.

CDR3: CASSRRTGHRNTF
DNA: TGTGCCAGCAGCCGAAGAACGGGACACCGAAACACCTTC
length: 13
size: few
D: -
V: TRBV3-1
J: TRBJ1-2

CDR3: CASSTGLAGSDTQYF
DNA: TGTGCCAGCAGTACGGGACTAGCGGGATCAGATACGCAGTATTTT
length: 15
size: few
D: TRBD2
V: TRBV12-3/TRBV12-4
J: TRBJ2-3

CDR3: CASSEEGQGNSPLHF
DNA: TGTGCCAGCAGCGAGGAGGGACAGGGAAATTCACCCCTCCACTTT
length: 15
size: -
D: TRBD1
V: TRBV9
J: TRBJ1-6

CDR3: CASSPNAGRGNEQFF
DNA: TGTGCCAGCAGCCCCAACGCGGGAAGGGGGAATGAGCAGTTCTTC
length: 15
size: -
D: -
V: TRBV7-9
J: TRBJ2-1

CDR3: CSARDLSGRAGEQYF
DNA: TGCAGTGCTAGAGATCTCAGCGGGAGGGCCGGAGAGCAGTACTTC
length: 15
size: -
D: TRBD2
V: TRBV20-1
J: TRBJ2-7

CDR3: CSAGLADEQYF
DNA: TGCAGTGCTGGACTAGCGGACGAGCAGTACTTC
length: 11
size: -
D: TRBD2
V: TRBV20-1
J: TRBJ2-7

CDR3: CASSYDRANTGELFF
DNA: TGTGCCAGCTCATACGACAGGGCGAACACCGGGGAGCTGTTTTTT
length: 15
size: -
D: TRBD1
V: TRBV18
J: TRBJ2-2

CDR3: CSVITSGRAHTGELFF
DNA: TGCAGCGTCATCACTAGCGGGAGGGCCCATACCGGGGAGCTGTTTTTT
length: 16
size: few
D: TRBD2
V: TRBV29-1
J: TRBJ2-2

CDR3: CACRLRPSYEQYF
DNA: TGTGCCTGTCGACTACGGCCTTCCTACGAGCAGTACTTC
length: 13
size: few
D: -
V: TRBV30
J: TRBJ2-7

CDR3: CASGNSAGGGTDTQYF
DNA: TGTGCCAGCGGAAACTCAGCAGGGGGTGGGACAGATACGCAGTATTTT
length: 16
size: -
D: TRBD1
V: TRBV12-3/TRBV12-4
J: TRBJ2-3

CDR3: CASSRLRGREETQYF
DNA: TGTGCCAGCAGCCGCCTACGCGGGAGAGAGGAGACCCAGTACTTC
length: 15
size: -
D: TRBD2
V: TRBV7-2
J: TRBJ2-5

CDR3: CASSLIAGPGGTQYF
DNA: TGTGCCAGCAGCTTAATAGCGGGGCCCGGTGGGACCCAGTACTTC
length: 15
size: -
D: TRBD2
V: TRBV11-2
J: TRBJ2-5

CDR3: CAISREPDTQYF
DNA: TGTGCCATCAGCCGGGAGCCGGATACGCAGTATTTT
length: 12
size: few
D: -
V: TRBV10-3
J: TRBJ2-3

CDR3: CASRKSVETQYF
DNA: TGTGCCAGCAGGAAAAGCGTAGAGACCCAGTACTTC
length: 12
size: few
D: -
V: TRBV7-9
J: TRBJ2-5

CDR3: CASSLTTGTYSNQPQHF
DNA: TGTGCCAGCAGTTTAACCACAGGGACCTATAGCAATCAGCCCCAGCATTTT
length: 17
size: -
D: -
V: TRBV12-3/TRBV12-4
J: TRBJ1-5

CDR3: CASSLVLAGPTDTQYF
DNA: TGCGCCAGCAGCTTGGTACTAGCGGGACCCACAGATACGCAGTATTTT
length: 16
size: -
D: TRBD2
V: TRBV5-1
J: TRBJ2-3

CDR3: CASSLSDSSGNTIYF
DNA: TGTGCCAGCAGTTTGAGCGATAGCTCTGGAAACACCATATATTTT
length: 15
size: few
D: -
V: TRBV12-3/TRBV12-4
J: TRBJ1-3

CDR3: CSARDGGSNTGELFF
DNA: TGCAGTGCTAGAGATGGGGGGTCAAACACCGGGGAGCTGTTTTTT
length: 15
size: -
D: -
V: TRBV20-1
J: TRBJ2-2

CDR3: CASSNPSGGVYEQYF
DNA: TGTGCCAGCAGCAACCCTAGCGGGGGGGTCTACGAGCAGTACTTC
length: 15
size: -
D: TRBD2
V: TRBV11-2
J: TRBJ2-7

CDR3: CASSVGADTQYF
DNA: TGTGCCAGCAGTGTTGGTGCAGATACGCAGTATTTT
length: 12
size: -
D: -
V: TRBV27
J: TRBJ2-3

CDR3: CASSLSRVGSPLHF
DNA: TGTGCCAGCAGCTTAAGTAGGGTCGGCTCACCCCTCCACTTT
length: 14
size: few
D: -
V: TRBV7-3
J: TRBJ1-6

CDR3: CASSTGTVTDTQYF
DNA: TGTGCCAGCAGTACCGGGACAGTCACAGATACGCAGTATTTT
length: 14
size: -
D: TRBD1
V: TRBV7-2
J: TRBJ2-3

CDR3: CSARLNLAARQYF
DNA: TGCAGTGCGAGACTAAATCTAGCGGCCCGGCAGTATTTT
length: 13
size: -
D: TRBD2
V: TRBV20-1
J: TRBJ2-3

CDR3: CASSQGGGADTQYF
DNA: TGCGCCAGCAGCCAAGGGGGCGGGGCAGACACGCAGTATTTT
length: 14
size: -
D: -
V: TRBV4-3
J: TRBJ2-3

CDR3: CSATGTSGKNEQFF
DNA: TGCAGTGCTACCGGGACTAGCGGGAAGAATGAGCAGTTCTTC
length: 14
size: -
D: TRBD2
V: TRBV20-1
J: TRBJ2-1

CDR3: CASSFGWGTEAFF
DNA: TGTGCCAGCAGCTTCGGCTGGGGCACTGAAGCTTTCTTT
length: 13
size: -
D: -
V: TRBV5-5
J: TRBJ1-1

CDR3: CSARRTGAYYEQYF
DNA: TGCAGTGCTAGGAGGACAGGGGCCTATTACGAGCAGTACTTC
length: 14
size: few
D: TRBD1
V: TRBV20-1
J: TRBJ2-7

CDR3: CAISATDYEQYF
DNA: TGTGCCATCAGTGCCACGGACTACGAGCAGTACTTC
length: 12
size: few
D: -
V: TRBV10-3
J: TRBJ2-7

CDR3: CSARYRVETQYF
DNA: TGCAGTGCTAGATACAGGGTAGAGACCCAGTACTTC
length: 12
size: -
D: -
V: TRBV20-1
J: TRBJ2-5

CDR3: CSVPRDRNTEAFF
DNA: TGCAGTGTTCCCAGGGACAGGAACACTGAAGCTTTCTTT
length: 13
size: few
D: TRBD1
V: TRBV20-1
J: TRBJ1-1

CDR3: CSARNPGDEQYF
DNA: TGCAGTGCTAGAAACCCGGGCGACGAGCAGTACTTC
length: 12
size: -
D: -
V: TRBV20-1
J: TRBJ2-7

CDR3: CASSRDRTLAYEQYF
DNA: TGTGCCAGCAGTCGGGACAGGACGTTAGCCTACGAGCAGTACTTC
length: 15
size: few
D: TRBD1
V: TRBV28
J: TRBJ2-7

CDR3: CASSDQGQDYEQYF
DNA: TGTGCCAGCAGTGATCAAGGGCAAGACTACGAGCAGTACTTC
length: 14
size: many
D: -
V: TRBV2
J: TRBJ2-7

CDR3: CASSPQGPYEQYF
DNA: TGTGCCAGCAGCCCGCAAGGCCCTTACGAGCAGTACTTC
length: 13
size: few
D: -
V: TRBV18
J: TRBJ2-7

CDR3: CASSRPRDRNIQYF
DNA: TGTGCCAGCAGCCGACCTCGGGACAGAAACATTCAGTACTTC
length: 14
size: once
D: TRBD1
V: TRBV11-2
J: TRBJ2-4

CDR3: CASSFITHRVQFF
DNA: TGTGCCAGCAGTTTCATTACCCACAGAGTGCAGTTCTTC
length: 13
size: -
D: -
V: TRBV6-5
J: TRBJ2-1

CDR3: CASSQYRQGRGETQYF
DNA: TGTGCCAGCAGCCAATACCGACAGGGTCGGGGAGAGACCCAGTACTTC
length: 16
size: many
D: TRBD1
V: TRBV14
J: TRBJ2-5

CDR3: CSAAGTVAKNIQYF
DNA: TGCAGTGCTGCCGGGACGGTAGCCAAAAACATTCAGTACTTC
length: 14
size: few
D: -
V: TRBV20-1
J: TRBJ2-4

CDR3: CASSLNNRVSPLHF
DNA: TGTGCCAGCAGTCTAAATAACAGGGTGTCACCCCTCCACTTT
length: 14
size: few
D: -
V: TRBV12-3/TRBV12-4
J: TRBJ1-6

CDR3: CASQKDSNTEAFF
DNA: TGCGCCAGCCAGAAGGACTCGAACACTGAAGCTTTCTTT
length: 13
size: few
D: -
V: TRBV5-1
J: TRBJ1-1

CDR3: CASSLLQGASYEQYF
DNA: TGTGCCAGCAGTTTACTACAGGGGGCCTCCTACGAGCAGTACTTC
length: 15
size: -
D: TRBD1
V: TRBV6-5
J: TRBJ2-7

CDR3: CATSTSGVGNIQYF
DNA: TGTGCCACCAGCACCTCAGGGGTTGGGAACATTCAGTACTTC
length: 14
size: many
D: -
V: TRBV15
J: TRBJ2-4

CDR3: CSARDYGGVDIQYF
DNA: TGCAGTGCTAGAGATTACGGGGGAGTGGACATTCAGTACTTC
length: 14
size: few
D: -
V: TRBV20-1
J: TRBJ2-4

CDR3: CASSLLLDNEQFF
DNA: TGTGCCAGCAGCTTGTTACTGGACAATGAGCAGTTCTTC
length: 13
size: few
D: -
V: TRBV7-2
J: TRBJ2-1

CDR3: CASSFPERKGAIHSPLHF
DNA: TGTGCCAGCAGTTTCCCGGAAAGGAAGGGGGCCATTCATTCACCCCTCCACTTT
length: 18
size: few
D: TRBD1
V: TRBV12-3/TRBV12-4
J: TRBJ1-6

CDR3: CASSSDGGRNTQYF
DNA: TGTGCCAGCAGTTCGGACGGAGGCAGAAATACGCAGTATTTT
length: 14
size: -
D: -
V: TRBV6-2/TRBV6-3
J: TRBJ2-3